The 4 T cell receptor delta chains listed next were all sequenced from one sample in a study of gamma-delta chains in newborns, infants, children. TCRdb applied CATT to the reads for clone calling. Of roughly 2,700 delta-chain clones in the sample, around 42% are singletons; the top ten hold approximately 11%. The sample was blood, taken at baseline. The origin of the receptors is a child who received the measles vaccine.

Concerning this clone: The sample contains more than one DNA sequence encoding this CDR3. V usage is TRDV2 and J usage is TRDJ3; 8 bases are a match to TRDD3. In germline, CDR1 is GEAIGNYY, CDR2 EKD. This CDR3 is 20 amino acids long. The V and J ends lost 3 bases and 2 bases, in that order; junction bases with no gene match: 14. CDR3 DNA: TGTGCCTGTGACCTACTAGGGGATACCCAAAGCCCCTGGGACACCCGACAGATGTTTTTC. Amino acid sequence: CACDLLGDTQSPWDTRQMFF.

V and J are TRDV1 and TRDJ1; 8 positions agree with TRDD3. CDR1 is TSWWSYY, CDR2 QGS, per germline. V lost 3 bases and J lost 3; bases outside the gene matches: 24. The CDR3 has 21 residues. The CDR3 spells CALGDVVPSSDWGLTPDKLIF. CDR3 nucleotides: TGTGCTCTTGGGGATGTAGTTCCCTCTTCGGACTGGGGGTTAACACCCGATAAACTCATCTTT.

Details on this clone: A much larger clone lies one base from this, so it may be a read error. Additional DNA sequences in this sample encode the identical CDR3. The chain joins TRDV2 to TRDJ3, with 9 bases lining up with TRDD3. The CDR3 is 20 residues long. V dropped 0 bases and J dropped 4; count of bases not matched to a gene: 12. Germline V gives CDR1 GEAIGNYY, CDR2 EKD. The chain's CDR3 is CACDTTGGYKSSWDTRQMFF. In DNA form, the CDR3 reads TGTGCCTGTGACACCACCGGGGGATACAAGAGCTCTTGGGACACCCGACAGATGTTTTTC.

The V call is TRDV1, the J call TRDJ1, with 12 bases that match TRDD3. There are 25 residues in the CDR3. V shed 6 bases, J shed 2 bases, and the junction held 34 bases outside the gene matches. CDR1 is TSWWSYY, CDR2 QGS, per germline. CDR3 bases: TGTGCTCTTGGACGAAGGTGCCCAGAGAAATCTTCCGAGGTAACTGGGGGATACAGGACCGATAAACTCATCTTT. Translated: CALGRRCPEKSSEVTGGYRTDKLIF.